The entry that follows covers one T cell receptor beta chain sequence. Antigen unknown. Germline CDR1 and CDR2: SGHVS and FQNEAQ. With V trimmed by 4 bases and J by 5 bases, 6 bases remained unmatched. This CDR3 has 14 amino acids. The data stem from a study of T cell repertoires in cytomegalovirus infection. Study information: Alongside well-studied HLA-B-restricted CMV epitopes, recently identified HLA-C-restricted CMV epitopes were also used. Carrying CMV and the relevant HLA type showed in public TCR beta signatures. General observations from the study: CMV-specific TCR beta clonotypes restricted by HLA-C were the ones dominating the ex vivo response.

TCRdb redid the calling of the reads with MiXCR, one entry per CDR3 protein. Here the sample spans around 540,000 distinct CDR3 sequences, roughly a third being singletons. Material: cultured PBMCs, obtained from culture after CMV antigen stimulation. The rearrangement uses TRBV7-8 and TRBJ2-7, with 9 bases identical to TRBD1. This clonotype was sampled from a human donor in good health (CMV status not recorded). Some clones in this sample may be carry-over from other donors' samples. This CDR3 is CASSSWDRDDEQYV. Here the CDR3 DNA reads TGTGCCAGCAGCTCGTGGGACAGGGACGACGAGCAGTACGTC.